A single sample gave rise to the 32 T cell receptor beta chains below, sequenced in a study of T cells expressing NK-cell markers. TCRdb re-called the 5' RACE reads and gives one entry per CDR3 protein, without DNA. This repertoire comprises a few hundred thousand distinct CDR3 sequences; its ten largest clones make up roughly 3.4%. The sample comprised blood T cells: a sorted CD56 or NKG2C T cell subset, CD4+ or CD8+ T cells, or bulk PBMC T cells (not recorded which). These TCRs come from a man younger than 35 in good health.

V usage is TRBV29-1 and J usage is TRBJ1-1; TCRdb designates TRBD1, a call that cannot be tested without DNA. The germline gives CDR1 SQVTM, CDR2 ANQGSEA. This CDR3 is 14 amino acids long. The CDR3 protein is CSFRGGHLNTEAFF.

The genes are TRBV27 and TRBJ1-2; TCRdb designates TRBD1, a call that cannot be tested without DNA. Germline assignment: CDR1 MNHEY and CDR2 SMNVEV (reference sequence). The CDR3 contains 14 residues. The CDR3 reads CASSNQGTGGSYTF.

The genes are TRBV5-5 and TRBJ2-1; absent DNA, TCRdb's TRBD2 call cannot be checked. The germline CDR1 and CDR2 sequences are SGHKS and YYEKEE (reference sequence). The CDR3 runs to 15 residues. CDR3 sequence reads: CASSTKLAGPNEQFF.

The V gene is TRBV29-1, the J gene TRBJ2-7; TCRdb designates TRBD2, a call that cannot be tested without DNA. Looked up from germline, CDR1 is SQVTM and CDR2 is ANQGSEA. This CDR3 comprises 16 residues. The CDR3 is CSVEDPGLAGSYEQYF.

This chain links TRBV6-2 or TRBV6-3 with TRBJ2-1; TCRdb indicates TRBD1, and absent DNA this call remains unverified. The CDR3 sequence is 16 residues long. Germline V CDR1 and CDR2: MNHEY, SVGEGT. The CDR3 sequence: CASSYFRDRGRREQFF.

CDR3 residues: CSAREGLSSYNEQFF. The rearrangement uses TRBV20-1 and TRBJ2-1. This CDR3 is 15 amino acids long. Germline CDR1 reads DFQATT; CDR2 reads SNEGSKA (reference sequence).

The chain has TRBV27 and TRBJ1-2. CDR1 and CDR2 (germline): MNHEY, SMNVEV (reference sequence). The CDR3 is made up of 16 amino acids. CDR3 region: CASSPGWPTANYGYTF.

The genes are TRBV2 and TRBJ2-5; TCRdb calls TRBD1, which cannot be checked without DNA. Germline-derived CDR1 and CDR2 are SNHLY and FYNNEI. The CDR3 is made up of 14 amino acids. The chain's CDR3 is CASTNQGIQETQYF.

The V gene is TRBV5-1, the J gene TRBJ1-4; TCRdb proposes TRBD1, but this gene call is untestable without DNA. In germline, CDR1 is SGHRS, CDR2 YFSETQ. This CDR3 contains 14 residues. The chain's CDR3 is CASSSQGYGEKLFF. Full variable domain (outside the CDR3, taken from reference TRBV5-1 and TRBJ1-4): KAGVTQTPRYLIKTRGQQVTLSCSPISGHRSVSWYQQTPGQGLQFLFEYFSETQRNKGNFPGRFSGRQFSNSRSEMNVSTLELGDSALYLCASSSQGYGEKLFFGSGTQLSVL.

The chain links TRBV6-5 to TRBJ1-1; the TCRdb call, TRBD1, lacks DNA for checking. Germline CDR1 is MNHEY and CDR2 is SVGAGI. The CDR3 is 14 amino acids. The CDR3 here is CASSYGGLGTEAFF.

The chain joins TRBV7-9 to TRBJ2-7; absent DNA, TCRdb's TRBD1 call cannot be checked. The CDR3 loop spans 15 amino acids. From germline, CDR1 is SEHNR and CDR2 FQNEAQ (reference sequence). CDR3: CASSLPQGDLYEQYF.

The chain combines TRBV7-9 with TRBJ2-2; the TCRdb D gene call, TRBD1, has no DNA to confirm it. Germline V gives CDR1 SEHNR, CDR2 FQNEAQ (reference sequence). The CDR3 spans 15 residues. The CDR3 is CASSLRDILTGELFF.

This chain links TRBV5-5 with TRBJ2-1; TCRdb designates TRBD2, a call that cannot be tested without DNA. The CDR3 spans 17 residues. CDR1 and CDR2 (germline): SGHKS, YYEKEE (reference sequence). This CDR3 is CASSLGVSGRPIYEQFF.

The genes are TRBV19 and TRBJ2-7; as DNA is missing, the TRBD2 call by TCRdb cannot be tested. The CDR3 spans 15 residues. Per the germline V gene, CDR1 is LNHDA and CDR2 is SQIVND (reference sequence). CDR3 in amino acids: CATSGGTSATYEQYF.

V gene TRBV12-3 or TRBV12-4 combines with J gene TRBJ2-4; as DNA is missing, the TRBD1 call by TCRdb cannot be tested. There are 18 residues in the CDR3. CDR3 region: CASSLGTGGAFAKNIQYF.

The chain uses TRBV28 and TRBJ2-7. The germline V gene encodes CDR1 MDHEN and CDR2 SYDVKM. This CDR3 contains 12 residues. The CDR3 reads CASSWGSYEQYF.

The chain uses TRBV3-1 and TRBJ2-3; without DNA, the TCRdb call of TRBD2 cannot be checked. The CDR3 has 17 residues. The germline V gene encodes CDR1 LGHDT and CDR2 YNNKEL (reference sequence). CDR3 in amino acids: CASSPSVVSGSTDTQYF.

The chain has TRBV20-1 and TRBJ2-2. CDR1 is DFQATT and CDR2 is SNEGSKA in the germline V gene (reference sequence). This CDR3 is built from 12 residues. CDR3 residues: CSAKAYTGELFF.

V usage is TRBV6-1 and J usage is TRBJ1-2. In germline, CDR1 is MNHNS, CDR2 SASEGT. There are 12 residues in the CDR3. The CDR3 sequence: CASSEWAAGYTF.

The chain links TRBV20-1 to TRBJ2-1; TCRdb lists TRBD2, though no DNA is available to test this call. The V gene's germline CDR1 is DFQATT and CDR2 SNEGSKA (reference sequence). The CDR3 totals 19 residues. The CDR3: CSARKTAPGLVGSYNEQFF.

The chain employs TRBV28 and TRBJ1-1; TCRdb designates TRBD1, a call that cannot be tested without DNA. The length of the CDR3 is 14 residues. In germline, CDR1 is MDHEN, CDR2 SYDVKM. CDR3 residues: CASRLGQSNTEAFF.

The V call is TRBV24-1, the J call TRBJ2-1; absent DNA, TCRdb's TRBD1 call cannot be checked. Per the germline V gene, CDR1 is KGHDR and CDR2 is SFDVKD. The CDR3 length is 15 residues. The CDR3 spells CATSDFSGPGNEQFF.

The chain uses TRBV29-1 and TRBJ2-1; TCRdb's D call, TRBD2, is unchecked because there is no DNA. This CDR3 has 13 amino acids. CDR1 and CDR2 from the germline V gene are SQVTM and ANQGSEA. The CDR3 protein is CSVFRDLDNEQFF.

The J gene is TRBJ2-3, the V gene TRBV7-8; the D call of TRBD1 rests on TCRdb alone, since no DNA is present to check it. This CDR3 contains 16 residues. Germline-derived CDR1 and CDR2 are SGHVS and FQNEAQ. This chain's CDR3 is CASSLGLGGSTDTQYF.

The V gene is TRBV20-1, the J gene TRBJ2-3; TCRdb's D gene call, TRBD2, goes unchecked for lack of DNA. Per the germline V gene, CDR1 is DFQATT and CDR2 is SNEGSKA (reference sequence). The CDR3 spans 14 residues. CDR3 protein: CSATLGREGDTQYF.

This chain joins TRBV11-2 and TRBJ2-6; TCRdb's D call of TRBD2 is untestable without DNA. Germline V gives CDR1 SGHAT, CDR2 FQNNGV. This CDR3 is built from 18 residues. The CDR3 loop is CASSYHSGTPSGANVLTF.

The chain links TRBV11-1 to TRBJ2-1; TCRdb calls TRBD2, which cannot be checked without DNA. This CDR3 contains 18 residues. CDR1 is SGHAT and CDR2 is FQDESV in the germline V gene (reference sequence). The CDR3 loop reads CASSLAPSPKGSYNEQFF.

This chain links TRBV5-4 with TRBJ1-2; TCRdb proposes TRBD1, but this gene call is untestable without DNA. CDR1 is SGHNT and CDR2 is YYREEE in the germline V gene (reference sequence). CDR3 size: 14 residues. CDR3 protein: CASSITGRNDGYTF.

The chain uses TRBV20-1 and TRBJ1-4; TCRdb gives TRBD1 as the D gene, but with no DNA this cannot be confirmed. The CDR3 is 13 residues long. The V gene's germline CDR1 is DFQATT and CDR2 SNEGSKA (reference sequence). The CDR3 sequence is CSARRGRNEKLFF.

The chain uses TRBV6-1 and TRBJ2-5; absent DNA, TCRdb's TRBD1 call cannot be checked. This CDR3 has 13 amino acids. Germline V gives CDR1 MNHNS, CDR2 SASEGT. This chain's CDR3 is CASRPTGRETQYF.

CDR3 in amino acids: CASSENALASATDTQYF. This chain links TRBV25-1 with TRBJ2-3; the D call from TCRdb, TRBD2, cannot be confirmed without DNA. CDR3 size: 17 residues. CDR1 and CDR2 from the germline V gene are MGHDK and SYGVNS.

The rearrangement links TRBV15 to TRBJ2-1; TCRdb returns TRBD1, unconfirmable since there is no DNA. This CDR3 is 16 amino acids long. The germline gives CDR1 LNHNV, CDR2 YYDKDF (reference sequence). CDR3 region: CATSPRLDRGINEQFF.